This T cell receptor (beta chain) was recovered during a study of spatial heterogeneity in lung cancer. The table lists this clonotype with many counts. Time point indicated: sample taken at primary tumor resection. Unsorted samples of tumor, nontumor lung or frozen PBMC had their whole RNA sequenced. Donors were 72 untreated early-stage non-small cell lung cancer patients. On each TCR cDNA molecule, a unique molecular identifier was present. TCRdb reprocessed the 5' RACE reads with MiXCR, giving one entry per CDR3 protein. The table has about 75,000 distinct CDR3 sequences, 13% seen once; the top ten hold 5.5% to 7.5%. This TCR was sampled from a male donor with early-stage non-small cell lung cancer. The material was PBMCs, obtained at surgery.

The CDR3 region has the DNA TGTGCCAGCAGCCAAAGGAGGGGGACAGGGTTGTACGAGCAGTACTTC. This translates into CASSQRRGTGLYEQYF. The chain employs TRBV3-1 and TRBJ2-7, with 9 bases identical to TRBD1. Per the germline V gene, CDR1 is LGHDT and CDR2 is YNNKEL (reference sequence). The CDR3 loop spans 16 amino acids. The J segment lost 4 bases and the V segment lost 2 bases, leaving 9 bases of the junction unmatched.